The 30 T cell receptor beta chains given below trace back to one sample, sequenced in a study of shared clonotypes between healthy human individuals. Here immunoSEQ multiplex PCR was the method, and the copy in TCRdb shows in-frame clones only, minus some. This table holds hundreds of thousands of clones, roughly four fifths found once. Sequencing input: PBMCs. Receptor source: a woman in her 40s in good health. Some clones in this sample may be carry-over from other donors' samples.

This clone was detected once. The J gene is TRBJ2-1, the V gene TRBV30, with 8 bases that match TRBD2. The CDR3 is 13 residues long. The ends lost 4 bases at V and 5 bases at J; junction bases unmatched: 4. Germline loops: CDR1 GTSNPN, CDR2 SVGIG (reference sequence). The DNA of the CDR3 is TGTGCCTGGACAACTAGCGGAAACAATGAGCAGTTCTTC. Translating it yields CAWTTSGNNEQFF.

This clone was counted a single time. This CDR3 reads CASSSNPDLQETQYF. CDR3 sequence (DNA): TGTGCCAGCAGCTCCAATCCAGATCTGCAAGAGACCCAGTACTTC. V and J are TRBV11-2 and TRBJ2-5; no definite D call. The germline V gene has CDR1 SGHAT and CDR2 FQNNGV. This CDR3 contains 15 residues. Between the trimmed V and J ends, which lost 4 bases and 2 bases, there was a span of 14 bases.

The count of this clone is one. A read error may explain this, as a much larger clone is one base away. Other nucleotide sequences from this sample produce the same CDR3. The V call is TRBV2, the J call TRBJ1-5; D gene unclear. Trimming removed 2 bases from V and 4 bases from J, with 12 bases in between. This CDR3 is built from 15 residues. Germline V gene lookup returns CDR1 SNHLY and CDR2 FYNNEI. The CDR3 sequence is CASSELVGSNQPQHF. The CDR3 bases are TGTGCCAGCAGTGAACTTGTAGGGTCTAATCAGCCCCAGCATTTT.

The J gene is TRBJ1-5, the V gene TRBV15; no clear D. In germline, CDR1 is LNHNV, CDR2 YYDKDF (reference sequence). Trimming shortened V by 2 bases and J by 3 bases, and 11 bases separated the two germline ends. This CDR3 spans 15 amino acids. The CDR3 loop reads CATSRRAELNQPQHF. Written as DNA, the CDR3 is TGTGCCACCAGCAGACGTGCAGAGCTCAATCAGCCCCAGCATTTT.

The chain has TRBV5-1 and TRBJ2-3; D call uncertain. The CDR3 has 14 residues. The ends were cut back, 1 base at V and 3 bases at J, with 9 bases in the middle. Germline loops: CDR1 SGHRS, CDR2 YFSETQ. CDR3 in amino acids: CASSLQKMTDTQYF. The CDR3 DNA follows: TGCGCCAGCAGCTTGCAAAAAATGACAGATACGCAGTATTTT.

This chain uses TRBV2 with TRBJ2-1; 7 nucleotides agree with TRBD2. The CDR3 has 14 amino acids. J lost 2 bases, V lost 4 bases, and 2 bases had no gene match. Per germline, CDR1 SNHLY and CDR2 FYNNEI. DNA of the CDR3: TGTGCCAGCAGTGGTGGACTAGCCTACAATGAGCAGTTCTTC. This sequence encodes CASSGGLAYNEQFF.

The chain links TRBV11-2 to TRBJ2-2; 10 bases are a match to TRBD2. In germline, CDR1 is SGHAT, CDR2 FQNNGV. The CDR3 spans 15 residues. Trimming at V came to 3 bases and at J to 4 bases, leaving 2 bases not matched to a gene. The CDR3 reads CASSFGLAVTGELFF. For the CDR3, the DNA is TGTGCCAGCAGCTTCGGACTAGCGGTCACCGGGGAGCTGTTTTTT. The complete variable domain, with remaining parts taken from reference TRBV11-2 and TRBJ2-2, reads EAGVAQSPRYKIIEKRQSVAFWCNPISGHATLYWYQQILGQGPKLLIQFQNNGVVDDSQLPKDRFSAERLKGVDSTLKIQPAKLEDSAVYLCASSFGLAVTGELFFGEGSRLTVL.

The chain uses TRBV7-9 and TRBJ2-1; 8 nucleotides line up with TRBD2. The CDR3 runs 15 residues. CDR1 SEHNR and CDR2 FQNEAQ come from the germline V gene (reference sequence). With V trimmed by 7 bases and J by 4 bases, 9 bases remained unmatched. The CDR3 is CASTPTGGRYNEQFF. DNA for the CDR3: TGTGCCAGCACCCCTACGGGAGGGCGGTACAATGAGCAGTTCTTC.

This chain joins TRBV9 and TRBJ2-1, with D possibly being TRBD1 or TRBD2 (6 bases each). Per the germline V gene, CDR1 is SGDLS and CDR2 is YYNGEE. The length of the CDR3 is 15 residues. Trimming removed 4 bases from V and 5 bases from J, with 16 bases in between. CDR3 nucleotide sequence: TGTGCCAGCAGCCCAAGGGGGGATTACCACAATGAGCAGTTCTTC. This encodes CASSPRGDYHNEQFF.

Concerning this clone itself: Germline and junction disagree at one end, which may indicate a read error. This chain joins TRBV4-3 and TRBJ1-2, with D possibly matching TRBD1 (5 bases). CDR3 size: 10 residues. The germline V gene has CDR1 LGHNA and CDR2 YSLEER. CDR3 in DNA: TGCGCCAGGGGGGGGTATGGCCACACCTTC. Protein product: CARGGYGHTF.

The genes are TRBV7-6 and TRBJ2-1; 7 bases match TRBD2. Germline CDR1 SGHVS, CDR2 FNYEAQ. The trim removed 8 bases at V and 7 bases at J, leaving 14 bases unmatched. This CDR3 has 15 amino acids. CDR3 protein: CASGPTTSSWNEQFF. The CDR3 DNA is TGTGCCAGCGGGCCTACGACTAGCTCGTGGAATGAGCAGTTCTTC.

The chain has TRBV5-4 and TRBJ1-2; D is uncertain. The germline V and J ends were trimmed by 0 bases and 3 bases, with 6 bases remaining between them. Germline V gene sequence: CDR1 SGHNT, CDR2 YYREEE (reference sequence). This CDR3 has 13 residues. CDR3 residues: CASSLDLDYGYTF. The CDR3 DNA reads TGTGCCAGCAGCTTGGATTTAGACTATGGCTACACCTTC.

The chain couples TRBV15 to TRBJ1-2; 9 bases agree with TRBD1. Germline CDR1 LNHNV, CDR2 YYDKDF (reference sequence). The CDR3 runs 14 residues. J was trimmed by 7 bases and V by 3 bases; bases with no gene match: 6. The CDR3 coding sequence is TGTGCCACCAGCAGTGGAGGGGACAGGGTTGGCTACACCTTC. This sequence encodes CATSSGGDRVGYTF. Combining the CDR3 with reference TRBV15 and TRBJ1-2 gives the whole variable domain DAMVIQNPRYQVTQFGKPVTLSCSQTLNHNVMYWYQQKSSQAPKLLFHYYDKDFNNEADTPDNFQSRRPNTSFCFLDIRSPGLGDTAMYLCATSSGGDRVGYTFGSGTRLTVV.

The chain has TRBV5-1 and TRBJ1-2; the D gene is possibly TRBD1 (6 bases). Trimming cost V 2 bases and J 4 bases, with 18 bases left between them. Germline lookup yields CDR1 SGHRS and CDR2 YFSETQ. The CDR3 sequence is 16 residues long. CDR3 amino acids: CASSLTGTPRGYGYTF. The CDR3 DNA is TGCGCCAGCAGCTTAACAGGGACTCCTCGGGGCTATGGCTACACCTTC.

The chain links TRBV19 to TRBJ1-4; D might be TRBD1 (5 bases). The V gene lost 6 bases and the J gene lost 8 bases, with 22 bases spanning the gap. Germline V gene sequence: CDR1 LNHDA, CDR2 SQIVND (reference sequence). The CDR3 runs to 16 residues. CDR3 nucleotides: TGTGCCAGTAGCGTTTCGGACGGGACTCCCGGGGAAAAACTGTTTTTT. This translates into CASSVSDGTPGEKLFF. Based on the CDR3 plus reference TRBV19 and TRBJ1-4, the full variable domain is DGGITQSPKYLFRKEGQNVTLSCEQNLNHDAMYWYRQDPGQGLRLIYYSQIVNDFQKGDIAEGYSVSREKKESFPLTVTSAQKNPTAFYLCASSVSDGTPGEKLFFGSGTQLSVL.

The chain combines TRBV15 with TRBJ2-7, with a weak D call TRBD1 (6 bases). The CDR3 covers 14 residues. CDR1 LNHNV and CDR2 YYDKDF come from the germline V gene (reference sequence). With 5 bases removed from V and 11 bases from J, the gap between germline ends came to 22 bases. The DNA of the CDR3 is TGTGCCACCAGCGAGAGGGACACTAACTACGAAAAGTACTTC. Translation gives CATSERDTNYEKYF.

This chain uses TRBV7-9 with TRBJ1-6; D ambiguous. Germline CDR1 is SEHNR and CDR2 is FQNEAQ (reference sequence). V was clipped by 1 base and J by 6 bases, with 13 bases between them. The CDR3 is 16 residues long. DNA for the CDR3: TGTGCCAGCAGCTTAGACCGGTCCCGCGGTAATTCACCCCTCCACTTT. Translating gives CASSLDRSRGNSPLHF.

This sequence joins TRBV2 and TRBJ1-1, with D unclear. Trimming removed 6 bases from V and 2 bases from J, with 10 bases in between. This CDR3 spans 13 amino acids. Germline V gives CDR1 SNHLY, CDR2 FYNNEI. CDR3 in DNA: TGTGCCAGCAGGAACAGAGGAAACACTGAAGCTTTCTTT. Protein sequence: CASRNRGNTEAFF.

The rearrangement uses TRBV7-9 and TRBJ2-6; D is undetermined. The CDR3 contains 15 residues. CDR1 and CDR2 (germline): SEHNR, FQNEAQ (reference sequence). The germline V and J ends were trimmed by 6 bases and 2 bases, with 11 bases remaining between them. The CDR3 bases are TGTGCCAGCAGACCACAAATCCCTGGGGCCAACGTCCTGACTTTC. Translating it yields CASRPQIPGANVLTF.

In its sample, this clone was seen once. The V and J genes are TRBV7-9 and TRBJ2-2, with unresolved D. There are 13 residues in the CDR3. Trimming cost V 2 bases and J 5 bases, with 6 bases left between them. In germline, CDR1 is SEHNR, CDR2 FQNEAQ (reference sequence). The CDR3 loop is CASSLMGTGELFF. The CDR3 bases are TGTGCCAGCAGCTTAATGGGGACCGGGGAGCTGTTTTTT.

The chain joins TRBV6-1 to TRBJ2-7; D ambiguous. Between the trimmed V and J ends, which lost 3 bases and 2 bases, there was a span of 8 bases. The germline gives CDR1 MNHNS, CDR2 SASEGT. This CDR3 contains 13 residues. Written as DNA, the CDR3 is TGTGCCAGCAGTGAGGTCCCGGCCTACGAGCAGTACTTC. This gives the protein CASSEVPAYEQYF.

This chain joins TRBV12-5 and TRBJ2-2; D ambiguous. Trimming took off 7 bases at V and 3 bases at J, with 6 bases between the two ends. CDR1 LGHNT and CDR2 FRNRAP come from the germline V gene. The length of the CDR3 is 12 residues. The CDR3 DNA reads as TGTGCTAGTGCCCGGGACACCGGGGAGCTGTTTTTT. As protein: CASARDTGELFF.

This rearrangement joins TRBV21-1 to TRBJ2-1. TRBV21-1 has pseudogene status. The CDR3 is made up of 16 amino acids. CDR3 coding DNA: TGTGCCAGCAGTAAAGTCGCAGACCGGCTTAGAGATGAGCAGTTCTTC. Translated: CASSKVADRLRDEQFF.

The V gene is TRBV28, the J gene TRBJ2-3; the D is unclear. There are 14 residues in the CDR3. V lost 5 bases and J lost 1, with 10 bases in between. CDR1 MDHEN and CDR2 SYDVKM come from the germline V gene. The CDR3 DNA reads TGTGCCAGCAGTCAACCCCGAGGCACAGATACGCAGTATTTT. Amino acids: CASSQPRGTDTQYF.

The chain uses TRBV5-1 and TRBJ1-5, with 8 bases lining up with TRBD1. After removal of 4 bases from V and 8 bases from J, the junction contained 8 bases not matched to a gene. This CDR3 spans 14 amino acids. Germline CDR1 is SGHRS and CDR2 is YFSETQ. The CDR3 is CASSPGQGQEPQHF. CDR3 in DNA: TGCGCCAGCAGCCCCGGACAGGGCCAGGAGCCCCAGCATTTT.

The table lists this clone with a count of one. The chain carries TRBV19 and TRBJ2-3, with a possible D match to TRBD1 (7 bases). This CDR3 is built from 13 residues. Per germline, CDR1 LNHDA and CDR2 SQIVND (reference sequence). The germline V and J ends were trimmed by 9 bases and 3 bases, with 13 bases remaining between them. CDR3 in DNA: TGTGCCAGCGCGGGACAGTTTACAGATACGCAGTATTTT. This gives the protein CASAGQFTDTQYF.

The rearrangement uses TRBV15 and TRBJ1-2; D is possibly TRBD1 (5 bases). V was trimmed by 0 bases and J by 6 bases, leaving 14 bases between them. The CDR3 sequence is 15 residues long. Germline CDR1 reads LNHNV; CDR2 reads YYDKDF (reference sequence). CDR3 nucleotides: TGTGCCACCAGCAGAGATAGGGCAGGGTCGAATGGCTACACCTTC. Protein: CATSRDRAGSNGYTF.

This chain connects TRBV28 to TRBJ1-4, with 7 bases fitting TRBD1. Germline CDR1 and CDR2: MDHEN and SYDVKM. The CDR3 covers 14 residues. Trimming removed 5 bases from V and 4 bases from J; junction bases left unmatched: 4. The CDR3 DNA reads as TGTGCCAGCAGTCGGGACAGCCTTAATGAAAAACTGTTTTTT. Translated: CASSRDSLNEKLFF.

This chain connects TRBV13 to TRBJ2-3; 9 nucleotides agree with TRBD2. CDR1 PRHDT and CDR2 FYEKMQ come from the germline V gene (reference sequence). CDR3 length: 16 amino acids. Trimming at V came to 5 bases and at J to 2 bases, leaving 8 bases not matched to a gene. In DNA form, the CDR3 reads TGTGCCAGCAGCCCGCGGCTAGCGGGATTCACAGATACGCAGTATTTT. Its protein product is CASSPRLAGFTDTQYF.

The chain has TRBV7-2 and TRBJ1-2; D gene uncertain. Trimming stripped 5 bases from V and 4 bases from J, with 14 bases between. Germline assignment: CDR1 SGHTA and CDR2 FQGNSA. This CDR3 comprises 14 residues. CDR3 sequence: CASSPAGRSYGYTF. In DNA, the CDR3 is TGTGCCAGCAGCCCAGCAGGACGGTCCTATGGCTACACCTTC. Full variable domain (missing parts from reference TRBV7-2 and TRBJ1-2): GAGVSQSPSNKVTEKGKDVELRCDPISGHTALYWYRQSLGQGLEFLIYFQGNSAPDKSGLPSDRFSAERTGGSVSTLTIQRTQQEDSAVYLCASSPAGRSYGYTFGSGTRLTVV.